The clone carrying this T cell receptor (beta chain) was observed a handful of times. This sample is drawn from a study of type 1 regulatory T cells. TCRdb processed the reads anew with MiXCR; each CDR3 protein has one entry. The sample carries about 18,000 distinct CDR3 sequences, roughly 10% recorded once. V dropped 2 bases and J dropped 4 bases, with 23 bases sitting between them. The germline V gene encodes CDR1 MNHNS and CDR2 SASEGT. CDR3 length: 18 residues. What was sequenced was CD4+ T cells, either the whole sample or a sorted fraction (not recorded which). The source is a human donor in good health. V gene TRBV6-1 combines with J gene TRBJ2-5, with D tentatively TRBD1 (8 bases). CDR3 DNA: TGTGCCAGCAGTGAACAGGGGGCCGCGGGACTACAGGGAGAGACCCAGTACTTC. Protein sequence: CASSEQGAAGLQGETQYF.